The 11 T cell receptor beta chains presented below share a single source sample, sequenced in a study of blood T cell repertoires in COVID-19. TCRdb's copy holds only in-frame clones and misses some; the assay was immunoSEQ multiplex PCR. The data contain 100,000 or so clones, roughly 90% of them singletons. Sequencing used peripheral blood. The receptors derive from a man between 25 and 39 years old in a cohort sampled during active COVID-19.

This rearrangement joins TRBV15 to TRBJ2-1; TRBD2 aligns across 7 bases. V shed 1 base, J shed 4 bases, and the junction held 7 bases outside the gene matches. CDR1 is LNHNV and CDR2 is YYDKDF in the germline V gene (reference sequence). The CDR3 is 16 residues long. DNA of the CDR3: TGTGCCACCAGCAGAGTTGGCGGGGGAGATTACAATGAGCAGTTCTTC. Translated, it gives CATSRVGGGDYNEQFF. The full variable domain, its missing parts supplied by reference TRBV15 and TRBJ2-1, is DAMVIQNPRYQVTQFGKPVTLSCSQTLNHNVMYWYQQKSSQAPKLLFHYYDKDFNNEADTPDNFQSRRPNTSFCFLDIRSPGLGDTAMYLCATSRVGGGDYNEQFFGPGTRLTVL.

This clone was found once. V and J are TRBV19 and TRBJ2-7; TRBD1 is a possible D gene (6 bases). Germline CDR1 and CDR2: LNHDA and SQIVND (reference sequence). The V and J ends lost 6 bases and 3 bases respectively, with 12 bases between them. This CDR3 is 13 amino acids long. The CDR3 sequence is CASSNQQGYEQYF. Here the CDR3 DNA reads TGTGCCAGTAGCAATCAACAGGGCTACGAGCAGTACTTC.

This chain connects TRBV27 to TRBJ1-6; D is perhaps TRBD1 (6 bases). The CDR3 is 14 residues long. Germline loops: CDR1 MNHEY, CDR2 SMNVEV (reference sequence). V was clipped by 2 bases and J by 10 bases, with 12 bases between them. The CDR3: CASSLRDMDSPLHF. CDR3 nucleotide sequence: TGTGCCAGCAGTTTAAGGGACATGGACTCACCCCTCCACTTT.

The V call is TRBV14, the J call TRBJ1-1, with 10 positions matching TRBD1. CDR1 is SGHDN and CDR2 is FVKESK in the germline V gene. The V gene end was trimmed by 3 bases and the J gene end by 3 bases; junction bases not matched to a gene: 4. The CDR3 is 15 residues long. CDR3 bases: TGTGCCAGCAGCCAGGGACAGGGGTGGTACACTGAAGCTTTCTTT. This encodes CASSQGQGWYTEAFF.

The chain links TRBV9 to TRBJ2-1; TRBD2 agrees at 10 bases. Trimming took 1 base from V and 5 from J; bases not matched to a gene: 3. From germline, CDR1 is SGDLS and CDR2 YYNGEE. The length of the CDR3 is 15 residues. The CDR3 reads CASSVSLAGDNEQFF. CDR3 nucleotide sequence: TGTGCCAGCAGCGTATCTCTAGCGGGGGACAATGAGCAGTTCTTC. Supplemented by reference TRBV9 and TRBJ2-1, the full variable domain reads DSGVTQTPKHLITATGQRVTLRCSPRSGDLSVYWYQQSLDQGLQFLIQYYNGEERAKGNILERFSAQQFPDLHSELNLSSLELGDSALYFCASSVSLAGDNEQFFGPGTRLTVL.

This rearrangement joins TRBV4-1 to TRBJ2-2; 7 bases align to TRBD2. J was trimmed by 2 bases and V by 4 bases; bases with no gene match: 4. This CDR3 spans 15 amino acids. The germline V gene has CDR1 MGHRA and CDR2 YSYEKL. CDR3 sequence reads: CASSRGGTNTGELFF. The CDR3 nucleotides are TGCGCCAGCAGCCGGGGAGGGACTAACACCGGGGAGCTGTTTTTT.

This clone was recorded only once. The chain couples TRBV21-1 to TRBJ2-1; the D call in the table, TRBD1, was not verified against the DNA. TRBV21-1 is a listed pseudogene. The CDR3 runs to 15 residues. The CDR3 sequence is CASSNGTGEDNEQFF. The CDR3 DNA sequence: TGTGCCAGCAGCAACGGGACAGGGGAGGACAATGAGCAGTTCTTC.

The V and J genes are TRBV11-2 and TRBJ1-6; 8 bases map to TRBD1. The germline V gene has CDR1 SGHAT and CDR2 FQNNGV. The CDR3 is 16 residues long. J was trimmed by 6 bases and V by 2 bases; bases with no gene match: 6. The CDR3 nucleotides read TGTGCCAGCAGCTTAAGTCGGACAGGGAGTAATTCACCCCTCCACTTT. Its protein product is CASSLSRTGSNSPLHF.

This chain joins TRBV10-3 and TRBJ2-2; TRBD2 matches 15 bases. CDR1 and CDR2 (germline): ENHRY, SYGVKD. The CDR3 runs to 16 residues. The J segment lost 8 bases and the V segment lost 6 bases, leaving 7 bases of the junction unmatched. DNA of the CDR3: TGTGCCATCAGCACCGGACTAGCGGGGGGGATAGGGGAGCTGTTTTTT. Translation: CAISTGLAGGIGELFF.

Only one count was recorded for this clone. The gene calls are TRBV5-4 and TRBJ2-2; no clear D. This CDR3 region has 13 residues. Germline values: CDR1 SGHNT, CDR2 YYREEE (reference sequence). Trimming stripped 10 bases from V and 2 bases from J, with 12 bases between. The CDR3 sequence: CAVFRPNTGELFF. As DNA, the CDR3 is TGTGCCGTATTCAGGCCAAACACCGGGGAGCTGTTTTTT.

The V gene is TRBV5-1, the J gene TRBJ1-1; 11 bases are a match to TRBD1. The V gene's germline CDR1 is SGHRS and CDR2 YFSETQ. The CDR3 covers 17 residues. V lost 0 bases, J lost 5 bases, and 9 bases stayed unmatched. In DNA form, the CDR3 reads TGCGCCAGCAGCTTGGGGACAGGGGGCGCGAGTGGAACTGAAGCTTTCTTT. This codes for CASSLGTGGASGTEAFF.